This TCR beta chain was obtained from a study of early T cells in non-severe SARS-CoV-2 infection. About the research overall: The study sequenced bulk RNA from unsorted whole blood, with chains unpaired. Study observations and caveats: Matching with VDJdb favored anti-spike CD8 responses (missing private and CD4 specificities).

The length of the CDR3 is 15 residues. Per the germline V gene, CDR1 is SNHLY and CDR2 is FYNNEI. V lost 7 bases and J lost 7; bases outside the gene matches: 12. This clonotype was observed at least ten times. Antigen: not known. Unique molecular identifier tags were affixed to discrete cDNA molecules. In TCRdb, the 5' RACE reads were re-called with MiXCR into one record per CDR3 protein. The sample includes around 76,000 distinct CDR3 sequences, 10% to 15% seen only once; the top ten take about 3.9%. The clonotype was recovered from an adult who was a healthcare worker with PCR-confirmed SARS-CoV-2 infection or an uninfected control (not recorded which). V usage is TRBV2 and J usage is TRBJ1-5, with 8 bases fitting TRBD1. Sequenced sample: whole blood. CDR3 loop: CASTQLDRGGQPQHF. The CDR3 region has the DNA TGTGCCAGCACCCAGCTCGACAGGGGAGGACAGCCCCAGCATTTT.